This passage covers 32 T cell receptor beta chains from one sample sequenced in a study of post-analysis software for immune sequencing data. Regarding the study as a whole: Patients had higher frequencies than controls of roughly five TRBV segments, including TRBV5-6, TRBV5-1 and TRBV20-1.

Sequencing libraries made from TCR beta cDNA carried unique molecular identifiers. TCRdb itself ran the PCR reads through MiXCR, one entry per CDR3 protein. Of about 200,000 distinct CDR3 sequences listed, 29% are singletons. No antigen is known for these receptors. Sequenced material: blood. These receptors were obtained from a girl between 2 and 17 years old with multiple sclerosis.

The chain employs TRBV7-8 and TRBJ1-1, with 9 bases fitting TRBD1. This CDR3 contains 16 residues. Germline V gene sequence: CDR1 SGHVS, CDR2 FQNEAQ. Trimming cost V 8 bases and J 3 bases; bases outside gene matches: 13. The DNA of the CDR3 is TGTGCCAGCCGAATAGGGGGGACAGGGTCAGACACTGAAGCTTTCTTT. As protein: CASRIGGTGSDTEAFF.

J is TRBJ2-1 and V is TRBV20-1, with 10 bases that match TRBD2. V trimming: 7 bases; J trimming: 2 bases; junction bases outside the gene matches: 11. The CDR3 contains 16 residues. Per germline, CDR1 DFQATT and CDR2 SNEGSKA (reference sequence). The CDR3 sequence: CSGSERGGGTYNEQFF. Written as DNA, the CDR3 is TGCAGTGGCTCCGAGCGGGGGGGAGGCACCTACAATGAGCAGTTCTTC.

This clonotype was observed at least ten times. The V gene is TRBV12-3 or TRBV12-4, the J gene TRBJ2-3; D possibly corresponds to TRBD1 (5 bases). CDR3 length equals 15 residues. V dropped 6 bases and J dropped 6 bases, with 19 bases sitting between them. The CDR3 is CASRLGHPPLDTQYF. DNA for the CDR3: TGTGCCAGCAGACTCGGACATCCCCCCTTGGATACGCAGTATTTT.

The rearrangement uses TRBV28 and TRBJ2-3; 13 bases are a match to TRBD2. Per germline, CDR1 MDHEN and CDR2 SYDVKM. The V segment lost 0 bases and the J segment 1 base; nucleotides outside the gene matches: 10. This CDR3 has 20 residues. Here the CDR3 DNA reads TGTGCCAGCAGTTTATGGGGGACTAGCGGGAACGGGTGGGGCACAGATACGCAGTATTTT. Translating it yields CASSLWGTSGNGWGTDTQYF.

This sequence joins TRBV24-1 and TRBJ1-2; D unclear. The CDR3 consists of 14 residues. With 5 bases removed from V and 4 bases from J, the gap between germline ends came to 13 bases. The germline V gene has CDR1 KGHDR and CDR2 SFDVKD. CDR3 coding DNA: TGTGCCACCAGTGGCGACCAACGCGGCTATGGCTACACCTTC. Amino acid sequence: CATSGDQRGYGYTF.

This clonotype was observed many times. J is TRBJ2-7 and V is TRBV5-4; TRBD1 matches at 7 bases. Losses at the gene ends were 0 bases for V and 4 bases for J; bases not matched to a gene: 4. The germline V gene has CDR1 SGHNT and CDR2 YYREEE (reference sequence). CDR3 length: 14 residues. The CDR3 protein is CASSLGGGQYEQYF. As DNA, the CDR3 is TGTGCCAGCAGCTTGGGAGGGGGACAGTACGAGCAGTACTTC.

In this sample, this clonotype turned up a few times. V gene TRBV11-2 combines with J gene TRBJ2-3; 10 bases fit TRBD2. The CDR3 sequence is 13 residues long. V was clipped by 6 bases and J by 6 bases; unmatched bases: 3. Germline CDR1 SGHAT, CDR2 FQNNGV. CDR3 loop: CASRAGGLDTQYF. The DNA of the CDR3 is TGTGCCAGCAGAGCGGGGGGGCTGGATACGCAGTATTTT.

This clonotype was recorded at least ten times. The V and J genes are TRBV6-2 or TRBV6-3 and TRBJ2-7, with TRBD1 as a possible D gene (5 bases). CDR3 length: 15 residues. Trimming shortened V by 4 bases and J by 1 base, and 14 bases separated the two germline ends. Per the germline V gene, CDR1 is MNHEY and CDR2 is SVGEGT. The chain's CDR3 is CASSSLRTPSYEQYF. The CDR3 region has the DNA TGTGCCAGCAGTTCTCTCCGGACACCTTCCTACGAGCAGTACTTC.

The chain recombines TRBV2 with TRBJ2-5, with 11 nucleotides matching TRBD1. Germline V gene lookup returns CDR1 SNHLY and CDR2 FYNNEI. This CDR3 comprises 16 residues. Trimming took 5 bases from V and 1 from J; bases not matched to a gene: 6. The CDR3, as DNA: TGTGCCAGCAGTCGGACAGGGGGCGGATTCCAAGAGACCCAGTACTTC. Its protein is CASSRTGGGFQETQYF.

The chain couples TRBV5-1 to TRBJ1-2; 8 nucleotides match TRBD1. The J segment lost 3 bases and the V segment lost 3 bases, leaving 1 base of the junction unmatched. CDR1 is SGHRS, CDR2 YFSETQ, per germline. The CDR3 length is 13 residues. CDR3 protein: CASSSTGDYGYTF. As DNA, the CDR3 is TGCGCCAGCAGCTCGACAGGGGACTATGGCTACACCTTC.

On this clonotype: A much larger clone differs from this one at a single base, so this may be a read error. The CDR3 spells CAGSLETGAYNEQFF. DNA for the CDR3: TGTGCCGGCAGCTTAGAGACAGGGGCCTACAATGAGCAGTTCTTC. The V call is TRBV7-6, the J call TRBJ2-1, with TRBD1 matching over 8 bases. Germline V lookup: CDR1 SGHVS, CDR2 FNYEAQ. The CDR3 runs to 15 residues.

This clonotype occurred many times. The genes are TRBV27 and TRBJ2-7; TRBD2 agrees at 10 bases. Germline V gene sequence: CDR1 MNHEY, CDR2 SMNVEV (reference sequence). This CDR3 comprises 14 residues. V lost 4 bases and J lost 3; bases outside the gene matches: 3. The CDR3 sequence is CASSSLAGVYEQYF. Here the CDR3 DNA reads TGTGCCAGCAGTTCGCTAGCGGGAGTCTACGAGCAGTACTTC.

This clonotype was recorded at least ten times. CDR3 region: CASSLAVSYEQYF. The DNA for the CDR3 is TGTGCCAGCAGCCTAGCGGTGAGCTACGAGCAGTACTTC. V and J are TRBV6-5 and TRBJ2-7; 7 bases align to TRBD2. Germline V lookup: CDR1 MNHEY, CDR2 SVGAGI. The CDR3 extends over 13 amino acids. Trimming at V came to 6 bases and at J to 3 bases, leaving 5 bases not matched to a gene.

This clonotype has just a few counts. The rearrangement uses TRBV20-1 and TRBJ2-1; 7 bases align to TRBD2. J was trimmed by 4 bases and V by 6 bases; bases with no gene match: 0. The CDR3 is 11 amino acids. From germline, CDR1 is DFQATT and CDR2 SNEGSKA (reference sequence). The CDR3 DNA reads TGCAGTGCCGGGGGGTACAATGAGCAGTTCTTC. Its translation: CSAGGYNEQFF.

Remarks on this clonotype: This could be a read error, since a much larger clone is one nucleotide away. This chain links TRBV29-1 with TRBJ2-1; 7 bases map to TRBD1. The CDR3 has 13 amino acids. CDR1 and CDR2 (germline): SQVTM, ANQGSEA. CDR3 in DNA: TGCAGCGCCCCGGGACAGTCCTACAATGAGCAGGTCTTC. It yields the protein CSAPGQSYNEQVF.

Note on this clonotype: At one end the junction does not follow the germline gene, possibly because of a read error. The genes are TRBV7-9 and TRBJ2-5; TRBD1 matches at 9 bases. The CDR3 sequence is 16 residues long. Germline CDR1 SEHNR, CDR2 FQNEAQ (reference sequence). The CDR3 DNA is TGTGCCGGCAGCTTAGAACGGACAGGGGCCCAAGAGACCCAGTACTTC. It codes for CAGSLERTGAQETQYF. The whole variable domain, filled in from reference TRBV7-9 and TRBJ2-5, reads DTGVSQNPRHKITKRGQNVTFRCDPISEHNRLYWYRQTLGQGPEFLTYFQNEAQLEKSRLLSDRFSAERPKGSFSTLEIQRTEQGDSAMYLCAGSLERTGAQETQYFGPGTRLLVL.

This chain links TRBV6-6 with TRBJ1-2, with D possibly being TRBD1 (6 bases). The germline gives CDR1 MNHNY, CDR2 SVGAGI (reference sequence). The length of the CDR3 is 13 residues. Trimming took off 7 bases at V and 7 bases at J, with 16 bases between the two ends. The CDR3 is CASTKGGAVGYTF. In DNA form, the CDR3 reads TGTGCCAGCACCAAAGGGGGGGCCGTTGGCTACACCTTC.

Concerning this clonotype: Mismatch with germline at one junction end may stem from a read error. The chain couples TRBV6-1 to TRBJ2-1; D is unclear. The J call is doubtful: the DNA matches TRBJ2-7 better. This CDR3 has 13 amino acids. Germline V gene lookup returns CDR1 MNHNS and CDR2 SASEGT. This CDR3 reads CASLRSSYNGQYF. In nucleotides, the CDR3 is TGCGCCAGCTTGAGGAGCTCCTACAATGGGCAGTACTTC.

This clonotype has ten or more counts. The V gene is TRBV7-9, the J gene TRBJ2-1; 11 bases align to TRBD2. With V trimmed by 4 bases and J by 6 bases, 14 bases remained unmatched. This CDR3 contains 18 residues. Per germline, CDR1 SEHNR and CDR2 FQNEAQ (reference sequence). Written as DNA, the CDR3 is TGTGCCAGCAGCTCCCGCCTTAGCGGGAGGGCCTCTTTCAATGAGCAGTTCTTC. Translation gives CASSSRLSGRASFNEQFF.

This chain uses TRBV29-1 with TRBJ1-1; D is unclear. There are 13 residues in the CDR3. Germline CDR1 is SQVTM and CDR2 is ANQGSEA. The V end was cut by 8 bases, the J end by 1 base, with 14 bases between. The CDR3 sequence: CSSLFGPNTEAFF. The CDR3 bases are TGCAGCAGCCTTTTCGGTCCGAACACTGAAGCTTTCTTT.

This clonotype was seen repeatedly, ten times or more. The rearrangement links TRBV5-1 to TRBJ2-7; a possible D gene is TRBD2 (6 bases). The germline V and J ends were trimmed by 0 bases and 2 bases, with 9 bases remaining between them. The CDR3 is made up of 14 amino acids. Germline lookup yields CDR1 SGHRS and CDR2 YFSETQ. The CDR3 DNA sequence: TGCGCCAGCAGCTTGGACGGGGGTACCTACGAGCAGTACTTC. This codes for CASSLDGGTYEQYF.

This clonotype was detected ten times or more. The chain links TRBV28 to TRBJ2-5; 8 positions match TRBD1. With the DNA end fitting TRBJ2-7 better, the J assignment may be wrong. Germline CDR1 is MDHEN and CDR2 is SYDVKM. The CDR3 has 15 residues. In DNA form, the CDR3 reads TGTGCCAGCAGTTTAAACAGGGGGGTCAGGTACGAGCAGTACTTC. Encoded protein: CASSLNRGVRYEQYF.

V usage is TRBV6-1 and J usage is TRBJ1-1; no clear D. This CDR3 comprises 13 residues. The germline gives CDR1 MNHNS, CDR2 SASEGT. The germline V and J ends were trimmed by 6 bases and 0 bases, with 8 bases remaining between them. This chain's CDR3 is CASRRHMNTEAFF. As DNA, the CDR3 is TGTGCCAGCAGGCGACATATGAACACTGAAGCTTTCTTT.

This clonotype was picked up a small number of times. V and J are TRBV4-2 and TRBJ2-3, with D perhaps given as TRBD1 or TRBD2 (5 bases each). Trimming took 0 bases from V and 2 from J, leaving 9 bases between them. Germline V lookup: CDR1 LGHNA, CDR2 YNFKEQ. CDR3 size: 15 residues. DNA for the CDR3: TGTGCCAGCAGCCAAGATGGGACCTCCACAGATACGCAGTATTTT. Amino acid sequence: CASSQDGTSTDTQYF.

V and J are TRBV20-1 and TRBJ2-7, with TRBD2 matching 8 bases. J was trimmed by 0 bases and V by 5 bases; bases with no gene match: 6. The germline gives CDR1 DFQATT, CDR2 SNEGSKA (reference sequence). The length of the CDR3 is 14 residues. The CDR3 sequence is CSAGGGRSSYEQYF. The DNA for the CDR3 is TGCAGTGCTGGAGGCGGGAGGAGCTCCTACGAGCAGTACTTC.

This clonotype was recorded many times. The chain is built from TRBV5-1 and TRBJ2-3, with D possibly being TRBD1 or TRBD2 (5 bases each). The CDR3 covers 16 residues. With 2 bases removed from V and 1 base from J, the gap between germline ends came to 14 bases. Looked up from germline, CDR1 is SGHRS and CDR2 is YFSETQ. CDR3 loop: CASSLDGTEGTDTQYF. Here the CDR3 DNA reads TGCGCCAGCAGCTTAGACGGGACCGAAGGCACAGATACGCAGTATTTT.

The sample holds a few counts of this clonotype. The V and J genes are TRBV3-1 and TRBJ1-4; TRBD1 is a possible D gene (5 bases). Germline CDR1 and CDR2: LGHDT and YNNKEL (reference sequence). The CDR3 sequence is 14 residues long. V lost 4 bases to trimming and J lost 7 bases, with 13 bases between them. Here the CDR3 DNA reads TGTGCCAGCAGCCCCGGGGGGATCGGTGAAAAACTGTTTTTT. Amino acids: CASSPGGIGEKLFF. The entire variable domain, with the rest obtained from reference TRBV3-1 and TRBJ1-4, is as follows: DTAVSQTPKYLVTQMGNDKSIKCEQNLGHDTMYWYKQDSKKFLKIMFSYNNKELIINETVPNRFSPKSPDKAHLNLHINSLELGDSAVYFCASSPGGIGEKLFFGSGTQLSVL.

The V gene is TRBV2, the J gene TRBJ2-2; D possibly matches TRBD1 or TRBD2 (5 bases each). The V end was cut by 4 bases, the J end by 6 bases, with 18 bases between. The CDR3 has 16 residues. Germline CDR1 and CDR2: SNHLY and FYNNEI. The CDR3 sequence is CASSGTSGRTSGELFF. CDR3 DNA: TGTGCCAGCAGTGGAACATCGGGACGAACTTCCGGGGAGCTGTTTTTT. The complete variable domain, with remaining parts taken from reference TRBV2 and TRBJ2-2, reads EPEVTQTPSHQVTQMGQEVILRCVPISNHLYFYWYRQILGQKVEFLVSFYNNEISEKSEIFDDQFSVERPDGSNFTLKIRSTKLEDSAMYFCASSGTSGRTSGELFFGEGSRLTVL.

There are many counts of this clonotype. This rearrangement joins TRBV6-5 to TRBJ1-6; D gene uncertain. The germline CDR1 and CDR2 sequences are MNHEY and SVGAGI. CDR3 length: 13 amino acids. V was pared by 4 bases and J by 7 bases, with 8 bases between. CDR3 protein: CASSSWENSPLHF. CDR3 coding DNA: TGTGCCAGCAGTTCCTGGGAGAATTCACCCCTCCACTTT.

The sample holds many counts of this clonotype. The rearrangement uses TRBV15 and TRBJ2-5, with 8 nucleotides matching TRBD1. CDR1 and CDR2 from the germline V gene are LNHNV and YYDKDF (reference sequence). The CDR3 loop spans 16 amino acids. V dropped 0 bases and J dropped 5; count of bases not matched to a gene: 8. CDR3 in amino acids: CATSRDARQGRETQYF. CDR3 coding DNA: TGTGCCACCAGCAGAGACGCGAGACAGGGGCGGGAGACCCAGTACTTC.

In regard to this clonotype: A much larger clone lies one base from this, so it may be a read error. The chain joins TRBV5-5 to TRBJ2-3; a weak D match, TRBD1 (6 bases). Germline assignment: CDR1 SGHKS and CDR2 YYEKEE (reference sequence). The CDR3 has 15 residues. The V gene lost 3 bases and the J gene lost 1 base, with 12 bases spanning the gap. Here the CDR3 DNA reads TGTGCCAGCAGCTGGGGGCTACTAGGCACAGATACGCAGTATTTT. Translation gives CASSWGLLGTDTQYF.

As regards this clonotype: Possible read error: a much larger clone is one base away. This chain links TRBV4-1 with TRBJ2-7; D is unclear. This CDR3 spans 13 amino acids. CDR1 is MGHRA, CDR2 YSYEKL, per germline. Trimming stripped 2 bases from V and 6 bases from J, with 11 bases between. CDR3 sequence: CASSQSQAGEQYF. The CDR3 DNA is TGCGCCAGCAGCCAATCCCAGGCCGGCGAGCAGTACTTC.